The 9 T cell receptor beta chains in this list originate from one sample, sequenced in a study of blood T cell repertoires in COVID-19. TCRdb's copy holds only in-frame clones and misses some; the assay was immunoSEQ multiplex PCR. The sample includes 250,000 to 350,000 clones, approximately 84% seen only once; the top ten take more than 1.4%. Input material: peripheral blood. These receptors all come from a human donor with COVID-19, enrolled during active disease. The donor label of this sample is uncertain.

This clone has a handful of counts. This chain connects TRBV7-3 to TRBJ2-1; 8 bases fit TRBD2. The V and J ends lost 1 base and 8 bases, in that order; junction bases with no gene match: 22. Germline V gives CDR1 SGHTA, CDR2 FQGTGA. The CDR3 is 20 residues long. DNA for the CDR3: TGTGCCAGCAGCTTAAGGGCTGGGGGATACAGCGGGAGCGTCGCCGATGAGCAGTTCTTC. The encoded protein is CASSLRAGGYSGSVADEQFF.

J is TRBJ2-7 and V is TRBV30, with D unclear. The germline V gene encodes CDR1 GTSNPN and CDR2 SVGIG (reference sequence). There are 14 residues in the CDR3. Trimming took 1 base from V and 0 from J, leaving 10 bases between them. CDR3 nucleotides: TGTGCCTGGAGTGGGTCGGTGAGCTCCTACGAGCAGTACTTC. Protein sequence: CAWSGSVSSYEQYF. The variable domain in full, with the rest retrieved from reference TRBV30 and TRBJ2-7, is SQTIHQWPATLVQPVGSPLSLECTVEGTSNPNLYWYRQAAGRGLQLLFYSVGIGQISSEVPQNLSASRPQDRQFILSSKKLLLSDSGFYLCAWSGSVSSYEQYFGPGTRLTVT.

The CDR3 DNA follows: TGTGCCAGCAGCTTAGCGAACACGTTCTACGAGCAGTACTTC. Translation: CASSLANTFYEQYF. The chain has TRBV7-2 and TRBJ2-7; D gene unclear. The germline gives CDR1 SGHTA, CDR2 FQGNSA. Trimming stripped 0 bases from V and 3 bases from J, with 9 bases between. This CDR3 spans 14 amino acids.

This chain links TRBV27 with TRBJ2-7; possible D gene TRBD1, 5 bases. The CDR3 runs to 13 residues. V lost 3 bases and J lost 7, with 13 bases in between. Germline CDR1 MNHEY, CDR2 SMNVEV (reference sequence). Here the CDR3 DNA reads TGTGCCAGCAGTTTTGACAGAGGAGTAGAGCAGTACTTC. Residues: CASSFDRGVEQYF.

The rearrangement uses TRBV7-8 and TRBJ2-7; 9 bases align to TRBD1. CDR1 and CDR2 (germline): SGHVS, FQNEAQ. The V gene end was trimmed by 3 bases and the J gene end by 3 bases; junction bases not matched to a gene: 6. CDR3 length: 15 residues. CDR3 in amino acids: CASSFRDRAYYEQYF. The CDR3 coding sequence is TGTGCCAGCAGCTTCCGGGACAGGGCCTACTACGAGCAGTACTTC.

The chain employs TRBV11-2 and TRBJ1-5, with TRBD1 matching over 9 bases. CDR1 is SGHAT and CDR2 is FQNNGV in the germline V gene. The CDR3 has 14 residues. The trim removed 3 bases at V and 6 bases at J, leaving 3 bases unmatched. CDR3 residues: CASSLGQGLQPQHF. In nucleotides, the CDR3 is TGTGCCAGCAGCTTGGGACAGGGACTTCAGCCCCAGCATTTT.

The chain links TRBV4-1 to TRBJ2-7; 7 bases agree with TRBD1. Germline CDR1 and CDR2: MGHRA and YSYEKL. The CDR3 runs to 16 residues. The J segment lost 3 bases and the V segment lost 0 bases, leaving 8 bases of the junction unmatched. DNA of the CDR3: TGCGCCAGCAGCCAAGAAAGGACCGCAGGGGGCTACGAGCAGTACTTC. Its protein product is CASSQERTAGGYEQYF.

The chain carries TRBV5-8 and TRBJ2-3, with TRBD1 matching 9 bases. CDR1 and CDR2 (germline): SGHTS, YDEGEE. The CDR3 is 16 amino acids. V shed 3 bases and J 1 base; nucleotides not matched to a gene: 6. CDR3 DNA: TGTGCCAGCAGCTCCGTCCGGGACAGGGGCACAGATACGCAGTATTTT. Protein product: CASSSVRDRGTDTQYF.

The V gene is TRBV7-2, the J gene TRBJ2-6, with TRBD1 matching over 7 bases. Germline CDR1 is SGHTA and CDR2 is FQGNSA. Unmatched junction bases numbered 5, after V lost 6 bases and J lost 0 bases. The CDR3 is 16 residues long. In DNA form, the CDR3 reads TGTGCCAGCAGTAGGGGACAGATCTCTGGGGCCAACGTCCTGACTTTC. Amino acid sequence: CASSRGQISGANVLTF.